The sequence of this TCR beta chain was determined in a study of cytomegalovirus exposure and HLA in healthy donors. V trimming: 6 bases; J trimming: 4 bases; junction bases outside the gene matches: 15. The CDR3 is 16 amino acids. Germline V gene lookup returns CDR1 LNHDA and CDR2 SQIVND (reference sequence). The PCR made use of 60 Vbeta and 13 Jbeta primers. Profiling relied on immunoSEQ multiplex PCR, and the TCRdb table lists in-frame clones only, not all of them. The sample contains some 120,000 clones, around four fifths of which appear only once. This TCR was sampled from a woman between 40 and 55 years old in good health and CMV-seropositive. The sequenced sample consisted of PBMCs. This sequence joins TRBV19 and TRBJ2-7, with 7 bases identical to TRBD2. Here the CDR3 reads CASSPLGGGGLYEQYF. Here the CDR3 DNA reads TGTGCCAGTAGCCCTCTGGGAGGCGGGGGTCTTTACGAGCAGTACTTC.